The clone carrying this T cell receptor (beta chain) has a handful of counts. Unique molecular identifiers featured in how the TCRbeta library was prepared. MiXCR was run by TCRdb on the PCR reads, yielding one entry per CDR3 protein. The sample includes roughly 350,000 distinct CDR3 sequences, 10% of them seen just once. Trimming left V 7 bases short and J 0 bases short, with 16 bases between. The germline V gene has CDR1 SQVTM and CDR2 ANQGSEA. The CDR3 is 14 amino acids. This sample was taken from a study of T-cell reconstitution after alpha-beta-depleted transplantation in children. This material consisted of PBMCs from the stem cell graft donor, taken from the stem cell graft. The receptor was derived from a human donor who donated a stem cell graft to a child with acute lymphoblastic leukemia. The chain combines TRBV29-1 with TRBJ2-7; D not certain. The CDR3 is CSAGPSRYSYEQYF. In nucleotides, the CDR3 is TGCAGCGCCGGCCCGTCGAGGTACTCCTACGAGCAGTACTTC.